A selection of T cell receptor beta chains follows, all from one sample in a study of blood T cell repertoires in COVID-19. The table came from immunoSEQ multiplex PCR; TCRdb's copy has only in-frame clones and leaves some out. Here the sample spans about 150,000 clones, approximately 91% being singletons. Sequencing used peripheral blood. Every receptor here comes from a woman in her 70s with acute or convalescent COVID-19. Both conserved end residues are trimmed from each CDR3. The order of the fields is V gene, J gene, CDR3 protein.

v_gene: TRBV11-2
j_gene: TRBJ1-6
CDR3aa: ASSLGQAYNSPLH

v_gene: TRBV6-5
j_gene: TRBJ1-1
CDR3aa: ASSYRGGMGNTEAF

v_gene: TRBV12-3/TRBV12-4
j_gene: TRBJ1-1
CDR3aa: ASSLTGSEAF

v_gene: TRBV7-9
j_gene: TRBJ1-2
CDR3aa: ASSLMHENYGYT

v_gene: TRBV28
j_gene: TRBJ2-2
CDR3aa: ASSYRGKNTGELF

v_gene: TRBV4-3
j_gene: TRBJ2-3
CDR3aa: ASSPQGASRPDTQY

v_gene: TRBV7-2
j_gene: TRBJ1-2
CDR3aa: ASSLEEGTANYGYT

v_gene: TRBV19
j_gene: TRBJ1-5
CDR3aa: ASVRGSIGNQPQH

v_gene: TRBV28
j_gene: TRBJ1-2
CDR3aa: ASSLEYGYT

v_gene: TRBV28
j_gene: TRBJ1-1
CDR3aa: ASSSPGNWNTEAF

v_gene: TRBV5-1
j_gene: TRBJ1-6
CDR3aa: ASSFEQGFGSPLH

v_gene: TRBV2
j_gene: TRBJ1-5
CDR3aa: ASRKGEYGNQPQH

v_gene: TRBV18
j_gene: TRBJ1-4
CDR3aa: ASSPTGAKREKLF